Listed below are T cell receptor beta chains from one sample, sequenced in a study of tumour-infiltrating T cells in Burkitt lymphoma. Some clones are missing from TCRdb's copy, which holds only in-frame ones; the method was immunoSEQ multiplex PCR. This table has around 48,000 clones, roughly 31% appearing once. Material for sequencing was tumor tissue. These receptors were collected from a human donor with Burkitt lymphoma. Each CDR3 is given without its conserved first and last residue.

TRBV2 | ASSDDSGANVLT
TRBV6-6 | ASSYSTGTVHSPLH
TRBV4-1 | ASSQGTGYYNEQF
TRBV28 | ASSRDGNEKLF
TRBV29-1 | SARAPSGNTIY
TRBV30 | AWSLEAKNIQY
TRBV2 | ASRYQETQY
TRBV4-1 | ASSQAGGPNTGELF
TRBV19 | ASRRADYGYT
TRBV29-1 | SVGGTSRGTSTDTQY
TRBV5-5 | ASSSRGAQANSPLH
TRBV6-5 | ASRDDRGGYT
TRBV4-3 | ASSQVPPGDRWGYT
TRBV6-5 | ASSPGDSHEQY
TRBV5-1 | ASSLVGGLAGTDTQY
TRBV5-1 | ASSLTGPYSGTEAF
TRBV5-4 | ASSSYNSPLH
TRBV28 | ATLGGTNEKLF
TRBV28 | ASSGASNQPQH
TRBV27 | ASSPTRRGYGLSTEAF
TRBV4-2 | ASSQGSPGSDTQY
TRBV7-2 | ASSRTLYEQY
TRBV18 | ASSPAENIQY
TRBV7-2 | ASRITDTQY
TRBV7-3 | ASSPQMGNTIY
TRBV21-1 | ADSGGYT
TRBV27 | ASSIKGDFKIYEQY
TRBV10-3 | AISDLARNPEAF
TRBV5-8 | ASSPDRGGYT
TRBV5-4 | ASSLAGGRRHGYT
TRBV6-6 | ASSLGGGFTEAF
TRBV30 | AWSVVGRSTDTQY
TRBV27 | ASSLGDSYEQY
TRBV7-9 | ASRPPGWADDTQY
TRBV7-8 | ASSRGQGSNQPQH
TRBV27 | ASSLGQGYGYT
TRBV2 | ASSEEGRTQY
TRBV7-9 | ASSLVSDTEAF
TRBV2 | ASSEYRGSYNEQF
TRBV25-1 | ASSEYSGGLNEQY
TRBV28 | ASQDNRGPGELF
TRBV6-6 | ASTELAGASYNEQF